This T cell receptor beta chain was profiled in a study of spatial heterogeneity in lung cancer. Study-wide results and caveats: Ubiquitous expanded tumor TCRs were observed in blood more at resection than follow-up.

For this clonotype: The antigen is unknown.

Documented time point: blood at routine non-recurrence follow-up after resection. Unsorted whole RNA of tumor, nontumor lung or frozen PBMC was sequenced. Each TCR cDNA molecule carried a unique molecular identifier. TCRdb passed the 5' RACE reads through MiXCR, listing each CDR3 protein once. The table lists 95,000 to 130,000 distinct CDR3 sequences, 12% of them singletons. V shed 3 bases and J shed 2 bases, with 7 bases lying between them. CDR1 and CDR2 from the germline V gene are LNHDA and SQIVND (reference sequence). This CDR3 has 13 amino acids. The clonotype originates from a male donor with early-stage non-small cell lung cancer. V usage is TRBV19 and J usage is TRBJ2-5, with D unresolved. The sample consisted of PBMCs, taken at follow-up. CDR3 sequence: CASSMRFQETQYF. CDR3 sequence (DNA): TGTGCCAGTAGTATGAGGTTTCAAGAGACCCAGTACTTC.